Listed below are T cell receptor beta chains from one sample, sequenced in a study of molecular identifiers for immune sequencing clone quantification. A single record per CDR3 protein comes from TCRdb applying MiXCR to the PCR reads. The profile covers 80,000 to 100,000 distinct CDR3 sequences, with roughly 26% appearing a single time and approximately 0.91% taken by the ten largest. Sequencing was performed on naive CD8+ T cells from blood, with Jurkat cell RNA spiked in. The receptors originated from a human donor in good health. Some libraries in this study had Jurkat cell RNA spiked in. The CDR3 runs from the conserved cysteine through the conserved F or W. Fields, in order: V gene, J gene, clone size, D gene, CDR3 DNA, CDR3 protein. The D gene is left open where the match is weak. Some rows mark clone size as missing; the rest say once, few, many or name a class of expanded clone.

V gene: TRBV4-3; J gene: TRBJ2-7; clone size: many; D gene: -; CDR3 DNA: TGCGCCAGCAGCCTGCAGGGAGGCTCCTACGAGCAGTACTTC; CDR3 protein: CASSLQGGSYEQYF
V gene: TRBV9; J gene: TRBJ2-1; clone size: -; D gene: TRBD2; CDR3 DNA: TGTGCCAGCAGCACGAGCGGGACGGCCAGTGAGAAGTTCTTC; CDR3 protein: CASSTSGTASEKFF
V gene: TRBV12-3/TRBV12-4; J gene: TRBJ2-7; clone size: -; D gene: TRBD1; CDR3 DNA: TGTGCCGGCAGGAGACAGGGGGAAAGCTACGAGCAGAACTTC; CDR3 protein: CAGRRQGESYEQNF
V gene: TRBV7-6; J gene: TRBJ2-5; clone size: many; D gene: -; CDR3 DNA: TGTGCCAGCAGCTTAGGAGGACAGAGAGTTCGGCAAGAGACCCAGTACTTC; CDR3 protein: CASSLGGQRVRQETQYF
V gene: TRBV4-3; J gene: TRBJ2-3; clone size: few; D gene: -; CDR3 DNA: TGCGCCAGCAGCCAAGACTACAGGGCCCTTGTTCAGGATACGCAGTATTTT; CDR3 protein: CASSQDYRALVQDTQYF
V gene: TRBV4-1; J gene: TRBJ1-4; clone size: many; D gene: -; CDR3 DNA: TGCGCCAGCAGCCAACTCGGGGGGTACGAAAAACTGTTTTTT; CDR3 protein: CASSQLGGYEKLFF
V gene: TRBV12-3/TRBV12-4; J gene: TRBJ2-4; clone size: -; D gene: TRBD2; CDR3 DNA: TGTGCCAGTTCAGTACTAGCGGGAGTTGTGGACAAAAACATTCAGTACTTC; CDR3 protein: CASSVLAGVVDKNIQYF
V gene: TRBV5-6; J gene: TRBJ2-7; clone size: many; D gene: TRBD1; CDR3 DNA: TGTGCCAGCAGCTTGGTGGACAGGCTCTACGAGCAGTACTTC; CDR3 protein: CASSLVDRLYEQYF
V gene: TRBV20-1; J gene: TRBJ2-7; clone size: many; D gene: -; CDR3 DNA: TGCAGTGCTATAGGCTCGGAGGGGGCGGGAGAGCAGTACTTC; CDR3 protein: CSAIGSEGAGEQYF
V gene: TRBV29-1; J gene: TRBJ2-7; clone size: many; D gene: TRBD2; CDR3 DNA: TGCAGCGTTGTTTTTAGCGGGGAAGGATTCGGATACGAGCAGTACTTC; CDR3 protein: CSVVFSGEGFGYEQYF
V gene: TRBV9; J gene: TRBJ2-3; clone size: many; D gene: -; CDR3 DNA: TGTGCCAGCAGCGTAGGCAGCCGAAGCACAGATACGCAGTATTTT; CDR3 protein: CASSVGSRSTDTQYF
V gene: TRBV2; J gene: TRBJ2-1; clone size: few; D gene: -; CDR3 DNA: TGTGCCAGCTCCTCTTCAATCTACAATGAGCAGTTCTTC; CDR3 protein: CASSSSIYNEQFF
V gene: TRBV27; J gene: TRBJ2-3; clone size: many; D gene: -; CDR3 DNA: TGTGCCAGCAGTTACGGGGGGCCGGATACGCAGTATTTT; CDR3 protein: CASSYGGPDTQYF
V gene: TRBV4-2; J gene: TRBJ2-7; clone size: many; D gene: -; CDR3 DNA: TGTGCCAGCAGCCAAGATACCTACGAGCAGTACTTC; CDR3 protein: CASSQDTYEQYF
V gene: TRBV6-6; J gene: TRBJ1-5; clone size: many; D gene: -; CDR3 DNA: TGTGCCAGCGTTGCAGGGTATAGCAATCAGCCCCAGCATTTT; CDR3 protein: CASVAGYSNQPQHF
V gene: TRBV7-9; J gene: TRBJ2-5; clone size: many; D gene: -; CDR3 DNA: TGTGCCAGCAGCTACCTTTCTGTTAAGGAGACCCAGTACTTC; CDR3 protein: CASSYLSVKETQYF
V gene: TRBV27; J gene: TRBJ2-7; clone size: many; D gene: TRBD1; CDR3 DNA: TGTGCCAGCAGTTCCCCTAGGACAGGGACGTACGAGCAGTACTTC; CDR3 protein: CASSSPRTGTYEQYF
V gene: TRBV13; J gene: TRBJ2-5; clone size: many; D gene: TRBD1; CDR3 DNA: TGTGCCAGCAGCTCGAGCACAGGGGAAGAGACCCAGTACTTC; CDR3 protein: CASSSSTGEETQYF
V gene: TRBV4-2; J gene: TRBJ2-7; clone size: many; D gene: -; CDR3 DNA: TGTGCCAGCAGCCAAGATGGGACCCACGAGCAGTACTTC; CDR3 protein: CASSQDGTHEQYF
V gene: TRBV5-1; J gene: TRBJ2-5; clone size: many; D gene: -; CDR3 DNA: TGCGCCAGCAGCTTTGACTGGGAGACCCAGTACTTC; CDR3 protein: CASSFDWETQYF
V gene: TRBV5-1; J gene: TRBJ1-1; clone size: many; D gene: -; CDR3 DNA: TGCGCCAGCAGCTCCAGGGGCTCAGACACTGAAGCTTTCTTT; CDR3 protein: CASSSRGSDTEAFF
V gene: TRBV28; J gene: TRBJ1-2; clone size: many; D gene: -; CDR3 DNA: TGTGCCAGCAGTTCCTCCAGGGAGAACTATGGCTACACCTTC; CDR3 protein: CASSSSRENYGYTF